Below, 9 T cell receptor beta chains from the same sample are listed, as sequenced in a study of T cell responses to AZD1222 COVID-19 vaccine. Profiling relied on immunoSEQ multiplex PCR, and the TCRdb table lists in-frame clones only, not all of them. The sample records approximately 170,000 clones, around 93% being singletons. The source was peripheral blood, collected on day 0 of AZD1222 vaccination. The receptors derive from an adult in good health.

The CDR3 bases are TGTGCCAGCAGCCCCCGGGAAGGTCTCGAAGCTTTCTTT. Protein product: CASSPREGLEAFF. This chain joins TRBV3-1 (or the pseudogene TRBV3-2) and TRBJ1-1; D unresolved. V was trimmed by 4 bases and J by 8 bases, leaving 14 bases between them. CDR1 is LGHDT, CDR2 YNNKEL, per germline (reference sequence). CDR3 length equals 13 residues.

The V and J genes are TRBV6-2 or TRBV6-3 and TRBJ2-7; 13 nucleotides align to TRBD2. Germline V gives CDR1 MNHEY, CDR2 SVGEGT. The CDR3 has 19 amino acids. With V trimmed by 2 bases and J by 0 bases, 10 bases remained unmatched. CDR3 DNA: TGTGCCAGCAGTTACCCTACTAGCGGGAGGGCCAGAAGCTCCTACGAGCAGTACTTC. Translating gives CASSYPTSGRARSSYEQYF.

This clone was seen just once. The chain employs TRBV27 and TRBJ1-5; 7 nucleotides line up with TRBD1. The CDR3 is made up of 14 amino acids. The germline V gene has CDR1 MNHEY and CDR2 SMNVEV (reference sequence). V was clipped by 6 bases and J by 7 bases; unmatched bases: 9. The CDR3 loop reads CASSQGGVGQPQHF. CDR3 in DNA: TGTGCCAGCAGCCAGGGGGGGGTTGGGCAGCCCCAGCATTTT.

The chain employs TRBV7-2 and TRBJ2-2; D not certain. V was pared by 4 bases and J by 2 bases, with 5 bases between. The CDR3 covers 13 residues. Per the germline V gene, CDR1 is SGHTA and CDR2 is FQGNSA. CDR3 protein: CASSWLNTGELFF. The CDR3 region has the DNA TGTGCCAGCAGCTGGTTAAACACCGGGGAGCTGTTTTTT.

This clone was observed once. V gene TRBV3-1 (or the pseudogene TRBV3-2) combines with J gene TRBJ2-5; 7 positions agree with TRBD2. The V gene end was trimmed by 2 bases and the J gene end by 2 bases; junction bases not matched to a gene: 17. The V gene's germline CDR1 is LGHDT and CDR2 YNNKEL (reference sequence). The CDR3 consists of 19 residues. In DNA form, the CDR3 reads TGTGCCAGCAGCCAAAAGATTGGGGGGGTGAGACAGAGACAAGAGACCCAGTACTTC. Encoded protein: CASSQKIGGVRQRQETQYF.

This rearrangement joins TRBV5-1 to TRBJ1-1; D ambiguous. CDR1 is SGHRS and CDR2 is YFSETQ in the germline V gene. Trimming stripped 3 bases from V and 1 base from J, with 13 bases between. The CDR3 covers 15 residues. In DNA form, the CDR3 reads TGCGCCAGCAGCTCCGGCGGCAGGCGGAACACTGAAGCTTTCTTT. Translation: CASSSGGRRNTEAFF.

This clone was counted a few times. This chain links TRBV28 with TRBJ1-1, with TRBD1 matching 8 bases. Trimming cost V 6 bases and J 2 bases; bases outside gene matches: 8. The CDR3 runs to 15 residues. Germline CDR1 MDHEN, CDR2 SYDVKM. In nucleotides, the CDR3 is TGTGCCAGCAGCTGGCCGGACAGGGTAAACACTGAAGCTTTCTTT. This codes for CASSWPDRVNTEAFF.

The chain couples TRBV24-1 to TRBJ2-3; 8 bases agree with TRBD1. V lost 5 bases to trimming and J lost 1 base; unmatched junction nucleotides: 7. Per germline, CDR1 KGHDR and CDR2 SFDVKD. CDR3 length: 16 amino acids. The CDR3 nucleotides read TGTGCCACCAGTGTGGGACAGGCGTATCGCACAGATACGCAGTATTTT. Protein product: CATSVGQAYRTDTQYF.

The CDR3 here is CATSRDYKSDYGYTF. The CDR3, as DNA: TGTGCCACCAGCAGAGACTACAAGTCCGACTATGGCTACACCTTC. The chain has TRBV15 and TRBJ1-2; D gene ambiguous. This CDR3 is built from 15 residues. The germline V and J ends were trimmed by 0 bases and 3 bases, with 11 bases remaining between them. CDR1 and CDR2 (germline): LNHNV, YYDKDF (reference sequence).